Sequencing of this T cell receptor beta chain was carried out in a study of shared clonotypes between healthy human individuals (dated by TCRdb to about 2020). Background on the whole study: The cohort included a few men and a couple of women between 18 and 49 years of age. For each donor, CD4 naive and CD4 memory were each run on three plates, CD8 naive on two plates, and CD8 memory on one plate. To estimate repertoire size and how much clonotype sharing occurs between individuals, the study deeply sequenced the blood TCR repertoires of roughly 5 healthy adults. To increase sequencing depth and limit assay-specific biases, different laboratories used diverse techniques to prepare libraries and sequence TCR repertoires. Per donor, leukapheresis produced somewhere between about 0.94 and 9.5 billion PBMCs. Overall results and qualifications from the work: Pairwise subsampling led to the expectation that sequencing depth would affect the degree of clonotype sharing among donors. When a handful of donors were compared, the shared fraction of clonotypes was around 5.1% for naive CD4, over 3% for naive CD8, 2.3% for memory CD4, and roughly 0.4% for memory CD8. Sampling was restricted to blood, and TCR repertoires in tissue are likely to differ from TCR repertoires in blood. Naive subsets generally had larger estimated clonotype richness than memory subsets did. Because the study included a small number of donors, the genetic and exposure-history diversity represented was limited. Clonotypes shared by all four sorted-subset donors showed higher generation probabilities than non-shared clonotypes. Rarefaction of sorted-subset datasets indicated incomplete sequencing despite the large sequencing depth.

With respect to this clone: This clone's antigen is unknown. Within one base of it there is no much larger clone, and no base qualities were kept.

Per the germline V gene, SGHTA is the CDR1 and FQGNSA is the CDR2. V was cut back by 8 bases and J by 0 bases, leaving a gap of 14 bases between them. The CDR3 contains 14 residues, cysteine and phenylalanine counted. Of all the DNA, just the CDR3 is kept, 42 bases in frame from base 1. Using the deep immunoSEQ assay, multiplex PCR amplified TCR CDR3 regions from genomic DNA. Extracted genomic DNA from each cell subset was distributed evenly across all wells of several immunoSEQ 96-well plates, and each plate was treated as a replicate. Each replicate PCR for sorted subsets received about 200 ng genomic DNA, equal to roughly 29,000 T cell genomes. Purified libraries were measured with a Qubit 3.0 fluorometer, size-checked on a Bioanalyzer 2100, and measured again with the KAPA Library Quantification kit. Every immunoSEQ 96-well plate was sequenced on a dedicated single-read 150-cycle Illumina NextSeq 550 flow cell. For the original study's pipeline: Because only junctional sequences without quality scores were contained in the immunoSEQ output, filtering matching that applied to full-length reads could not be performed. Sequences were annotated with PyIR, a Python wrapper for IgBLAST v1.9, using IMGT germline references to assign V/J genes and CDR3. Reads with weak V/J assignments (E-value above 1e-6), missing CDR3, stop codons, out-of-frame junctions, or ambiguous translated residues were removed. V3J clonotypes were defined as sequences sharing an identical inferred V gene, J gene, and CDR3 amino acid sequence. Percentage overlap between repertoires was computed as shared unique clonotypes divided by the size of the smaller repertoire. Repertoire richness was assessed with RTK rarefaction, the Chao1 estimator, and Recon v2.1 estimates of unobserved clonotypes. For all TCRbeta clonotypes obtained by the gDNA method from a few donors, generation probabilities were computed with OLGA. Imported from immuneACCESS, the table was reduced by TCRdb to in-frame sequences with V and J called. These copies leave out some clones; in studies compared against another copy, an unresolved V gene accounts for under half, and the cause of the remainder is not known. The D gene and trimming were derived from the DNA, and the V and J assignments and clone size from that table. Recorded for this sample are millions of clones; just over 90% of them occurred a single time. The top ten constitute 0.39% of the sample.

The donors were healthy, HIV-negative adults with no recently reported acute infections or vaccinations. Every donor was a Caucasian adult residing in Nashville, Tennessee, USA. CD4+ T cells were enriched through magnetic negative selection, after which naive cells were positively selected on CD45RA and the remaining negative fraction served as the memory subset. Blood was collected by leukapheresis, and PBMCs were isolated by Ficoll-Histopaque density gradient centrifugation and then cryopreserved in liquid nitrogen vapor phase. Analytical flow cytometry was used to check the purity and quantity of every magnetically sorted T cell population. Genomic DNA was isolated from each sorted fraction and quantified by UV absorbance on a Nanodrop 2000c.

What was sequenced was naive CD4+ T cells from PBMCs. What this sample's cell subset or site label stands for: CD45RA+ positively selected. The chain joins TRBV7-2 to TRBJ2-7; TRBD2 might be the D gene, on 6 matching bases. This receptor was obtained from a man between 18 and 35 years old in good health. Some clones in this sample may be carry-over from other donors' samples. The CDR3 is CASGTLANSYEQYF. The nucleotides are TGTGCCAGCGGGACTCTAGCGAACTCCTACGAGCAGTACTTC.